The 30 T cell receptor beta chains presented below share a single source sample, sequenced in a study of MAIT cells during Salmonella Paratyphi A infection. Time point meaning: healthy control second sampling, 21 days after first. MAIT cells were sorted by flow cytometry as Valpha7.2+ CD161+ T cells. In TCRdb, the 5' RACE reads were re-called with MiXCR into one record per CDR3 protein. Of around 600 distinct CDR3 sequences listed, approximately 40% are singletons. Specimen: MAIT cells from blood. The receptors derive from an adult in good health.

This clonotype was seen at least ten times. The J gene is TRBJ2-2, the V gene TRBV12-3 or TRBV12-4; no clear D gene. Trimming stripped 6 bases from V and 3 bases from J, with 11 bases between. The CDR3 is 14 residues long. CDR3 nucleotides: TGTGCCAGCAGCCCACCCCTGGACACCGGGGAGCTGTTTTTT. It is translated as CASSPPLDTGELFF.

Notes on this clonotype: Because it lacks the conserved phenylalanine or tryptophan at the end, this CDR3 is likely a read error. It is unclear where the CDR3 begins or ends on the DNA, so no DNA is shown, and the CDR3 is as TCRdb lists it. J is TRBJ1-5 and V is TRBV20-1. CDR1 and CDR2 from the germline V gene are DFQATT and SNEGSKA (reference sequence). The CDR3 region is 14 residues in length, termini included. CDR3 amino acids: CSARGGRENKKKKG.

The chain employs TRBV6-1 and TRBJ1-1, with D possibly TRBD1 on 5 matching bases. This CDR3 has 15 amino acids. Germline assignment: CDR1 MNHNS and CDR2 SASEGT. The V end lost 4 bases, the J end lost 3 bases, and 15 bases lay between the germline ends. The CDR3: CASSARGQGDTEAFF. CDR3 coding DNA: TGTGCCAGCAGTGCTAGAGGCCAGGGAGACACTGAAGCTTTCTTT.

Worth noting for this clonotype: One end of the junction is discordant with germline, which a read error may explain. The V call is TRBV6-1, the J call TRBJ1-1; 8 bases fit TRBD1. The CDR3 length is 15 residues. Germline CDR1 and CDR2: MNHNS and SASEGT. The CDR3 protein is CASSEEETGEKEEGF. CDR3 DNA: TGTGCCAGCAGTGAAGAAGAGACAGGGGAGAAGGAAGAGGGCTTT.

There are a few counts of this clonotype. Because the CDR3's place on the DNA is in doubt, the DNA is left out and the CDR3 is given as listed by TCRdb. The chain is built from TRBV6-1 and TRBJ1-1; the D call TRBD1 from the table was never checked on the DNA. Germline V lookup: CDR1 MNHNS, CDR2 SASEGT. With termini counted, the CDR3 has 14 amino acids. CDR3 in amino acids: CACSARAGDTEAFF.

As for this clonotype: This CDR3 is missing its conserved last phenylalanine or tryptophan, likely due to a read error. The limits of the CDR3 on the DNA are not certain, so only TCRdb's listed CDR3 is given. The J gene is TRBJ2-1, the V gene TRBV20-1; no DNA check was done on the table's D call, TRBD1. Including both end residues, the CDR3 is 15 amino acids long. Looked up from germline, CDR1 is DFQATT and CDR2 is SNEGSKA (reference sequence). CDR3 sequence reads: CSATPGQSAYNEQVG.

By share of the sample, this clonotype is large. The chain joins TRBV5-5 to TRBJ2-3; D is possibly TRBD1 (5 bases). The V gene lost 4 bases and the J gene lost 2 bases, with 14 bases spanning the gap. From germline, CDR1 is SGHKS and CDR2 YYEKEE (reference sequence). This CDR3 has 15 amino acids. The CDR3 spells CASSEGDWDTDTQYF. For the CDR3, the DNA is TGTGCCAGCAGCGAAGGGGATTGGGACACAGATACGCAGTATTTT.

The CDR3 here is CSGINAEYSWGRNEQFF. The CDR3, as DNA: TGCAGTGGTATCAACGCAGAGTACTCTTGGGGGAGGAATGAGCAGTTCTTC. This sequence joins TRBV20-1 and TRBJ2-1; tentatively, D is TRBD2 (6 bases). This CDR3 region has 17 residues. The V and J ends lost 7 bases and 7 bases respectively, with 29 bases between them. CDR1 DFQATT and CDR2 SNEGSKA come from the germline V gene (reference sequence).

The chain carries TRBV20-1 and TRBJ2-1; D is perhaps TRBD2 (7 bases). Germline-derived CDR1 and CDR2 are DFQATT and SNEGSKA (reference sequence). This CDR3 has 16 residues. Trimming cost V 2 bases and J 6 bases, with 20 bases left between them. The CDR3 reads CSARSEGGQVSNEQFF. The DNA of the CDR3 is TGCAGTGCTAGAAGTGAGGGGGGGCAAGTTAGCAATGAGCAGTTCTTC.

This clonotype has just one count. The chain carries TRBV6-2 or TRBV6-3 and TRBJ1-5, with TRBD1 as a possible D gene (6 bases). CDR3 length: 13 amino acids. The germline CDR1 and CDR2 sequences are MNHEY and SVGEGT. CDR3 sequence reads: CARGGRENQPQHF. The CDR3 region has the DNA TGTGCTAGAGGGGGGAGGGAAAATCAGCCCCAGCATTTT.

Notes on this clonotype: An end of the junction differs from the germline gene, which may be a read error. The genes are TRBV20-1 and TRBJ1-1; D ambiguous. Looked up from germline, CDR1 is DFQATT and CDR2 is SNEGSKA (reference sequence). The CDR3 is 11 amino acids. This CDR3 is CSDRKEKEEGF. The CDR3 nucleotides read TGCAGTGATAGAAAAGAGAAGGAAGAGGGATTT.

The rearrangement links TRBV20-1 to TRBJ2-1; 8 positions match TRBD2. J lost 4 bases, V lost 5 bases, and 4 bases had no gene match. Germline V gene sequence: CDR1 DFQATT, CDR2 SNEGSKA (reference sequence). This CDR3 has 13 amino acids. The CDR3 spells CSAVSGEYNEQFF. The DNA of the CDR3 is TGCAGTGCTGTTAGCGGGGAATACAATGAGCAGTTCTTC.

This clonotype was counted only a few times. The V gene is TRBV4-2, the J gene TRBJ2-6; D is unresolved. The V gene lost 3 bases and the J gene lost 0 bases, with 15 bases spanning the gap. Germline-derived CDR1 and CDR2 are LGHNA and YNFKEQ. CDR3 length: 18 residues. CDR3 DNA sequence: TGTGCCAGCAGCCACTCACTGACTTCTGCCTCTGGGGCCAACGTCCTGACTTTC. This translates into CASSHSLTSASGANVLTF.

The V gene is TRBV7-3, the J gene TRBJ2-2; TRBD2 is a possible D gene (6 bases). Germline values: CDR1 SGHTA, CDR2 FQGTGA. V was pared by 4 bases and J by 6 bases, with 9 bases between. CDR3 length equals 13 residues. The CDR3 sequence: CASSYGTPGELFF. The CDR3 DNA follows: TGTGCCAGCAGCTACGGGACTCCCGGGGAGCTGTTTTTT.

This clonotype occurred a few times. Since no conserved phenylalanine or tryptophan closes the CDR3, a read error is the likely cause. Because the CDR3's place on the DNA is in doubt, the DNA is left out and the CDR3 is given as listed by TCRdb. J is TRBJ1-1 and V is TRBV20-1. 11 amino acids form the CDR3, both terminal residues included. Germline CDR1 DFQATT, CDR2 SNEGSKA (reference sequence). This chain's CDR3 is CSARTETEAVG.

V usage is TRBV20-1 and J usage is TRBJ2-3, with TRBD2 identical over 8 bases. The CDR3 totals 13 residues. Germline values: CDR1 DFQATT, CDR2 SNEGSKA (reference sequence). The ends lost 3 bases at V and 2 bases at J; junction bases unmatched: 1. CDR3 amino acids: CSASGGATDTQYF. The CDR3, as DNA: TGCAGTGCTAGCGGGGGGGCCACAGATACGCAGTATTTT.

This clonotype ranks as hyperexpanded. This chain's CDR3 is CSAERTGMMGNQPQHF. The CDR3 DNA sequence: TGCAGTGCCGAGCGGACAGGGATGATGGGCAATCAGCCCCAGCATTTT. The chain couples TRBV20-1 to TRBJ1-5; 8 bases are a match to TRBD1. The J segment lost 2 bases and the V segment lost 6 bases, leaving 12 bases of the junction unmatched. In germline, CDR1 is DFQATT, CDR2 SNEGSKA (reference sequence). The CDR3 extends over 16 amino acids.

CDR3 protein: CAGQFGTEGYEQYF. In DNA form, the CDR3 reads TGTGCCGGCCAGTTCGGGACAGAGGGCTACGAGCAGTACTTC. The chain uses TRBV6-1 and TRBJ2-7; 7 bases agree with TRBD1. V dropped 11 bases and J dropped 3; count of bases not matched to a gene: 13. This CDR3 contains 14 residues. Germline lookup yields CDR1 MNHNS and CDR2 SASEGT.

This clonotype is judged medium-sized (0.01 to 0.1%). This chain links TRBV4-2 with TRBJ2-1; D is undetermined. The CDR3 has 15 residues. Trimming shortened V by 4 bases and J by 9 bases, and 19 bases separated the two germline ends. Germline assignment: CDR1 LGHNA and CDR2 YNFKEQ. The CDR3 here is CASSPDNIISGEQFF. The CDR3 DNA follows: TGTGCCAGCAGCCCGGATAACATAATCTCTGGTGAGCAGTTCTTC.

This clonotype was counted ten times or more. The rearrangement uses TRBV15 and TRBJ2-2; D tentatively reads TRBD1 or TRBD2 (6 bases each). The germline gives CDR1 LNHNV, CDR2 YYDKDF (reference sequence). The CDR3 is made up of 14 amino acids. Trimming took 4 bases from V and 3 from J, leaving 9 bases between them. The chain's CDR3 is CATSTGEDTGELFF. The CDR3 region has the DNA TGTGCCACCAGCACAGGGGAGGACACCGGGGAGCTGTTTTTT.

With regard to this clonotype: The missing conserved phenylalanine or tryptophan at the end of this CDR3 makes a read error likely. The DNA is omitted, as the CDR3 cannot be located on it reliably, and the CDR3 follows TCRdb's listing. CDR3 amino acids: CRERREGGKEKKEG. The J gene is TRBJ2-5, the V gene TRBV20-1; the table assigns TRBD1, which was not confirmed against the DNA. A total of 14 residues make up the CDR3, ends included. Germline assignment: CDR1 DFQATT and CDR2 SNEGSKA (reference sequence).

The J gene is TRBJ1-5, the V gene TRBV20-1; D is uncertain. V dropped 3 bases and J dropped 11 bases, with 20 bases sitting between them. Germline V CDR1 and CDR2: DFQATT, SNEGSKA (reference sequence). This CDR3 contains 14 residues. CDR3 DNA: TGCAGTGCTAGGGGCAGCCCTCAGTCGGAGACCCAGCATTTT. Its protein product is CSARGSPQSETQHF.

The rearrangement joins TRBV28 to TRBJ2-5; either TRBD1 or TRBD2 may supply D (6 bases each). V lost 4 bases, J lost 6 bases, and 18 bases lay in between. Germline values: CDR1 MDHEN, CDR2 SYDVKM. The CDR3 is 15 residues long. CDR3 bases: TGTGCCAGCAGTTCCTTAAGGGGGGAGGTGCAGACCCAGTACTTC. It specifies CASSSLRGEVQTQYF.

This clonotype was observed many times. This rearrangement joins TRBV7-2 to TRBJ1-5, with no clear D. The CDR3 is 11 residues long. CDR1 SGHTA and CDR2 FQGNSA come from the germline V gene. V lost 3 bases to trimming and J lost 7 bases, with 4 bases between them. CDR3 loop: CASSFRQPQHF. The CDR3 region has the DNA TGTGCCAGCAGCTTCCGGCAGCCCCAGCATTTT.

As regards this clonotype: This clone may be a read error of a much larger clone one base away. The rearrangement links TRBV29-1 to TRBJ1-6, with D perhaps matching TRBD1 (5 bases). Germline V lookup: CDR1 SQVTM, CDR2 ANQGSEA. The CDR3 runs to 15 residues. DNA of the CDR3: TGCAGCGCCCGGGACCGTCCCGGGGATAATGCACCCCTCCACTTT. Its translation is CSARDRPGDNAPLHF.

The chain is built from TRBV20-1 and TRBJ1-1; 8 bases align to TRBD1. V was pared by 6 bases and J by 5 bases, with 17 bases of the junction left unmatched. This CDR3 spans 16 amino acids. Per the germline V gene, CDR1 is DFQATT and CDR2 is SNEGSKA (reference sequence). CDR3 region: CSASSEEETGATEAFF. The CDR3 bases are TGCAGTGCCAGCAGTGAAGAAGAGACAGGGGCGACTGAAGCTTTCTTT.

A remark on this clonotype: Because the CDR3's place on the DNA is in doubt, the DNA is left out and the CDR3 is given as listed by TCRdb. The CDR3 region is CASSFYICSARDLLADTGELFF. The chain combines TRBV12-3 or TRBV12-4 with TRBJ2-2; TRBD2 is taken as the D call from the table, unchecked against the DNA. The CDR3 is 22 amino acids in total, end residues counted.

By proportion, this clonotype is large (0.1 to 1%). The rearrangement uses TRBV20-1 and TRBJ1-1; D perhaps matches TRBD1 (6 bases). V dropped 3 bases and J dropped 5 bases, with 13 bases sitting between them. The CDR3 has 13 amino acids. Germline V gene sequence: CDR1 DFQATT, CDR2 SNEGSKA (reference sequence). The DNA for the CDR3 is TGCAGTGCTAGGGGACAAAGTGAAACTGAAGCTTTCTTT. It yields the protein CSARGQSETEAFF.

This clonotype was found a few times. The CDR3 does not end in the conserved phenylalanine or tryptophan, so this is likely a read error. Because the CDR3's place on the DNA is in doubt, the DNA is left out and the CDR3 is given as listed by TCRdb. The rearrangement joins TRBV20-1 to TRBJ2-5; TRBD1, the D gene given by the table, was not confirmed from the DNA. The CDR3 region is 14 residues in length, termini included. Looked up from germline, CDR1 is DFQATT and CDR2 is SNEGSKA (reference sequence). This chain's CDR3 is CRARREGGKEKKEG.

The sample holds a few counts of this clonotype. This sequence joins TRBV20-1 and TRBJ2-7; D might be TRBD1 or TRBD2, each matching 5 bases. CDR1 DFQATT and CDR2 SNEGSKA come from the germline V gene (reference sequence). The germline V and J ends were trimmed by 0 bases and 2 bases, with 8 bases remaining between them. The CDR3 has 13 amino acids. This chain's CDR3 is CSAREGEPYEQYF. The CDR3 DNA follows: TGCAGTGCTAGAGAAGGGGAGCCCTACGAGCAGTACTTC.